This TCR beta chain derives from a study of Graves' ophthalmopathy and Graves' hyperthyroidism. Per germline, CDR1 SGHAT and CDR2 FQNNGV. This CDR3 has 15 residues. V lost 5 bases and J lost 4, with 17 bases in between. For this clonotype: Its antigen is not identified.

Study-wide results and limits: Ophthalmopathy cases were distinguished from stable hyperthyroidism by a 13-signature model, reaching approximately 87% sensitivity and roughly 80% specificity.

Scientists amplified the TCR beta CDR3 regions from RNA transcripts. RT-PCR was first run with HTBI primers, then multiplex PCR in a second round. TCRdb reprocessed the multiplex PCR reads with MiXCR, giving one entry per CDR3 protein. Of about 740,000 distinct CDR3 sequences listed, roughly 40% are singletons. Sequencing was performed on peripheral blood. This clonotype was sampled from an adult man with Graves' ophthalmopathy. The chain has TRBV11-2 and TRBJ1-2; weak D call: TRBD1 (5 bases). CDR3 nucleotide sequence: TGTGCCAGCAGCCAGGGCCGGGGCCCAGGCTATGGCTACACCTTC. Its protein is CASSQGRGPGYGYTF.